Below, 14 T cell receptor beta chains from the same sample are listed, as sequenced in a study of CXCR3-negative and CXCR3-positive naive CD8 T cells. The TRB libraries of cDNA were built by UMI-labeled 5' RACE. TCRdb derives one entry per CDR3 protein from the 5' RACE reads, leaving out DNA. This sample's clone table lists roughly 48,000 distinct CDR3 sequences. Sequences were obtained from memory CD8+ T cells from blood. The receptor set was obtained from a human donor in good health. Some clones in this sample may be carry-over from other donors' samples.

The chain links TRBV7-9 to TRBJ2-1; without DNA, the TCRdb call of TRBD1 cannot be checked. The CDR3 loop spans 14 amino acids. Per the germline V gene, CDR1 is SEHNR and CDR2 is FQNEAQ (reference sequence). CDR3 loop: CASSFPDRGNEQFF.

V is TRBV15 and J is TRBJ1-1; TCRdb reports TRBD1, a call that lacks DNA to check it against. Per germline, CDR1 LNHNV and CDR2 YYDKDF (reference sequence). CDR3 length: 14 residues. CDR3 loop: CATSRDYGGTEAFF.

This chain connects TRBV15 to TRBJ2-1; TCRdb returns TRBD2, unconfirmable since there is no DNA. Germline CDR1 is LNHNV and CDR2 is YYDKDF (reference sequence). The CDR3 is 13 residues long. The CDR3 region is CATSRRTYNEQFF.

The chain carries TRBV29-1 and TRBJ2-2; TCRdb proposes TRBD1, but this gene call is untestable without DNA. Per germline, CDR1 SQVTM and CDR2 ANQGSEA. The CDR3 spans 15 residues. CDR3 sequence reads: CSVEDLGGHTGELFF.

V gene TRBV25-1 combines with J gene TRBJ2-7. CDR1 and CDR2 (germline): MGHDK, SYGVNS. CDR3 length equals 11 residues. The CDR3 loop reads CASSRTYEQYF.

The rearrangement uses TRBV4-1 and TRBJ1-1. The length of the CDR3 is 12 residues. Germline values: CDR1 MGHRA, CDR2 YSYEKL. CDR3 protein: CASSSDGVEAFF.

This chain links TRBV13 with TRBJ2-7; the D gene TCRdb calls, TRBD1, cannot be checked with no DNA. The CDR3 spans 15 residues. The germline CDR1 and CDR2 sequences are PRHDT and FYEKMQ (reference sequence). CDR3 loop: CASSLSPGTPDEQYF.

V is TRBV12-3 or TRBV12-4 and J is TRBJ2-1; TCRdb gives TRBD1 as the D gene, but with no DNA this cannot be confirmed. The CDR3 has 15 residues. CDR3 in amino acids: CASRPIQGPGDEQFF.

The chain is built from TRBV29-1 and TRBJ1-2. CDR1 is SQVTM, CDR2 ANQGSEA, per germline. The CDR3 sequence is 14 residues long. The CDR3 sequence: CSVEERGLNYGYTF.

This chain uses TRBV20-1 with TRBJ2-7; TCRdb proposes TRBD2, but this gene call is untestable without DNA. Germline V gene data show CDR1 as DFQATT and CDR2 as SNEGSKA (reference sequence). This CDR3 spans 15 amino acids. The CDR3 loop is CSARVIAEWSYEQYF.

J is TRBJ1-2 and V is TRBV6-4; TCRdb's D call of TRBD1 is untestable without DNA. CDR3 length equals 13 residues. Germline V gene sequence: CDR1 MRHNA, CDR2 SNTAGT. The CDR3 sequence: CASSDGGSYGYTF.

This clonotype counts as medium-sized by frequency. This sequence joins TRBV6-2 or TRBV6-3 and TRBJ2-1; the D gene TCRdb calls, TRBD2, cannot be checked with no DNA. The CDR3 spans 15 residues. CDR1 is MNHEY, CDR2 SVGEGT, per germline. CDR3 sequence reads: CASTLTSGGADEQFF.

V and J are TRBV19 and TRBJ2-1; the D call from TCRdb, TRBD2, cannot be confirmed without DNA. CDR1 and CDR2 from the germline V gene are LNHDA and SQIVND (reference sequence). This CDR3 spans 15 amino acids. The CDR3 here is CASSLLAGGNNEQFF.

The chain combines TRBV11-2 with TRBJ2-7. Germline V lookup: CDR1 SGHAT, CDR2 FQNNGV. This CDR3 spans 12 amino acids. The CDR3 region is CASSLEAYEQYF.